The entry below gives a single T cell receptor (beta chain) sequence along with its context. Only in-frame clones appear in the TCRdb table, and some are missing; sequencing was by immunoSEQ multiplex PCR. This sample has about 240,000 clones; around 86% occur once, and the top ten carry roughly 3.1%. The CDR3 consists of 13 residues. Germline V gene data show CDR1 as WNHNN and CDR2 as SYGVQD (reference sequence). V was cut by 3 bases and J by 9 bases, with 12 bases left in between. The data were obtained in a study of blood T cell repertoires in COVID-19. Study details: Samples representing acute and convalescent COVID-19 were sourced from the United States, Italy and Spain.

Material: PBMCs or T cells enriched from blood (not recorded which). This chain uses TRBV10-1 with TRBJ1-5; TRBD1 is a possible D gene (6 bases). The receptor was isolated from a woman in her 40s with acute COVID-19. The CDR3 sequence is CASSEGTPWPQHF. The CDR3 bases are TGCGCCAGCAGTGAAGGGACACCTTGGCCCCAGCATTTT.